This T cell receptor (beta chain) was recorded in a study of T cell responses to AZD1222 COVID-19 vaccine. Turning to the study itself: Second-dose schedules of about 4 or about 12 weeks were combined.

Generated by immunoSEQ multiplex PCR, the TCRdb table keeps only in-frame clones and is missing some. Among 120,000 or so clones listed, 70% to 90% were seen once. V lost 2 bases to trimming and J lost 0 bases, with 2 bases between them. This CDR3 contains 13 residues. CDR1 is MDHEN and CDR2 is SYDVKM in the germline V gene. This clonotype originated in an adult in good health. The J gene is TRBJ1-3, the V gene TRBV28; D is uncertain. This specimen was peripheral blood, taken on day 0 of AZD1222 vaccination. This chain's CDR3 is CASSLDSGNTIYF. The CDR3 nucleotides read TGTGCCAGCAGTTTAGACTCTGGAAACACCATATATTTT.